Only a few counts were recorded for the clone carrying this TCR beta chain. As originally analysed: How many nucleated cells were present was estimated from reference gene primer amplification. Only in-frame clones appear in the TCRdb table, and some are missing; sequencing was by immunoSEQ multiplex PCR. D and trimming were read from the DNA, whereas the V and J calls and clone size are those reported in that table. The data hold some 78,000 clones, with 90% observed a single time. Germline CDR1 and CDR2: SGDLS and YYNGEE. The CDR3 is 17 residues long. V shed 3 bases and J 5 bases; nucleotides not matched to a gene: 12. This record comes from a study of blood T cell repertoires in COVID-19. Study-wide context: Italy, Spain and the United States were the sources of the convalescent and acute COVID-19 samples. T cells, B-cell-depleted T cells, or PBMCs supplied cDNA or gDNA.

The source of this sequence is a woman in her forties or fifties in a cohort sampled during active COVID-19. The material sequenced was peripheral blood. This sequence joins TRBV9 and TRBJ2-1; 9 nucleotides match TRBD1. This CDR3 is CASSASGTGSINNEQFF. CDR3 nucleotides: TGTGCCAGCAGCGCATCCGGGACAGGGAGTATAAACAATGAGCAGTTCTTC.